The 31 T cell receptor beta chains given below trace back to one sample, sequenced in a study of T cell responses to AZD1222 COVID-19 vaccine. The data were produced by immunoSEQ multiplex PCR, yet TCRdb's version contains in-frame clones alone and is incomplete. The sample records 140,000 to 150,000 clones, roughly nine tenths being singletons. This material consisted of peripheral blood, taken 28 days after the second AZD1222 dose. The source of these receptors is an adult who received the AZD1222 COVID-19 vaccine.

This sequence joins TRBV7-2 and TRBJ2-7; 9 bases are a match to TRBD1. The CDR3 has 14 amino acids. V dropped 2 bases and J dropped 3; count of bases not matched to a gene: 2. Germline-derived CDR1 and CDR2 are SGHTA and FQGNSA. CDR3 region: CASSLWDRVYEQYF. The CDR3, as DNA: TGTGCCAGCAGCTTATGGGACAGGGTCTACGAGCAGTACTTC.

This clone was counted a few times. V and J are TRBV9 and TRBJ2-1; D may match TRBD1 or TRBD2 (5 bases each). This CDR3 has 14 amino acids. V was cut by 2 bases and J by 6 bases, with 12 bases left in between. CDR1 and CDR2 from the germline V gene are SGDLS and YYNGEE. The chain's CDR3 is CASSVTGLSNEQFF. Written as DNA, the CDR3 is TGTGCCAGCAGCGTTACAGGACTGTCCAATGAGCAGTTCTTC.

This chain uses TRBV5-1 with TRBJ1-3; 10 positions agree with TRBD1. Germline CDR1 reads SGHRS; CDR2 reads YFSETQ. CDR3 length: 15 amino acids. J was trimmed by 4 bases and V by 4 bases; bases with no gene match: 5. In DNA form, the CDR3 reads TGCGCCAGCAGCCCCGGGACAGGGGACGGAAACACCATATATTTT. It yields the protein CASSPGTGDGNTIYF.

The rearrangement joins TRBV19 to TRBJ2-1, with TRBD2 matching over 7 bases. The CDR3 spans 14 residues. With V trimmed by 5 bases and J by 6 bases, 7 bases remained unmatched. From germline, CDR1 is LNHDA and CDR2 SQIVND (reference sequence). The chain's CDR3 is CASSPRTRRNEQFF. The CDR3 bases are TGTGCCAGTAGTCCGAGGACTAGACGCAATGAGCAGTTCTTC.

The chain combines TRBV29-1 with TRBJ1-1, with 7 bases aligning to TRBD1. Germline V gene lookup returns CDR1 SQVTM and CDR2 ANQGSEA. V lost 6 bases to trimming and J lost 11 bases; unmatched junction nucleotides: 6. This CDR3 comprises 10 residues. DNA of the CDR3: TGCAGCGTGATGACAGGGACTGCTTTCTTT. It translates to CSVMTGTAFF.

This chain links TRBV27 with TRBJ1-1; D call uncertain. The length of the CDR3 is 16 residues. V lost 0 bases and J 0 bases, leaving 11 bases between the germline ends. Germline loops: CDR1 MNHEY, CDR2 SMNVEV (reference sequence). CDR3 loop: CASSLSSRGMNTEAFF. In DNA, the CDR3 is TGTGCCAGCAGTTTATCGTCTCGAGGCATGAACACTGAAGCTTTCTTT.

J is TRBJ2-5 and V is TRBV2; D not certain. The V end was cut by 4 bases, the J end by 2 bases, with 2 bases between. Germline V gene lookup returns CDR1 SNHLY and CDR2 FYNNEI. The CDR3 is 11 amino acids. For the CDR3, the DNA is TGTGCCAGCAGTGTACAAGAGACCCAGTACTTC. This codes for CASSVQETQYF.

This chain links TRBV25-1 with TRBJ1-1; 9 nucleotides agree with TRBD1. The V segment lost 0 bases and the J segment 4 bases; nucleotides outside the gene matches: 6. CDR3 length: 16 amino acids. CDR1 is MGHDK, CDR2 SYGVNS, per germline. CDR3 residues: CASSEYGGTGSTEAFF. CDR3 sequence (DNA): TGTGCCAGCAGTGAATATGGGGGGACAGGGAGCACTGAAGCTTTCTTT.

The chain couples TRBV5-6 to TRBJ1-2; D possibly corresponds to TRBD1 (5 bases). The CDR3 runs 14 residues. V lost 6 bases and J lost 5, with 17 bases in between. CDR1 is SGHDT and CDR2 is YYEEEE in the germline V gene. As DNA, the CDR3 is TGTGCCAGCACCCCCGCCCGGTGGACATATGGCTACACCTTC. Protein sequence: CASTPARWTYGYTF.

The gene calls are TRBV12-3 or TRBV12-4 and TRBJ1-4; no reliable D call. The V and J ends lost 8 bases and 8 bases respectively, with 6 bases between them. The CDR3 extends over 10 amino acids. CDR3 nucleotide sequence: TGTGCCAGCGCACGAGAAAAACTGTTTTTT. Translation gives CASAREKLFF.

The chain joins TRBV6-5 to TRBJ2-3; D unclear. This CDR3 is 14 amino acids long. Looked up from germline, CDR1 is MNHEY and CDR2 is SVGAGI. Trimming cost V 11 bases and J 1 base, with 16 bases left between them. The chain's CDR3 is CAGFLTARTDTQYF. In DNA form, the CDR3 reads TGTGCCGGTTTCCTAACAGCCCGCACAGATACGCAGTATTTT.

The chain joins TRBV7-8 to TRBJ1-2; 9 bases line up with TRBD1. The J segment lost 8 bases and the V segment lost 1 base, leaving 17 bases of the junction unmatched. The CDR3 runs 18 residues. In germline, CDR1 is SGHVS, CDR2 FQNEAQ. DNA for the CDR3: TGTGCCAGCAGCTTAGAGGGGACAGGGACCCCCGTTATACGGGGCTACACCTTC. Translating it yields CASSLEGTGTPVIRGYTF.

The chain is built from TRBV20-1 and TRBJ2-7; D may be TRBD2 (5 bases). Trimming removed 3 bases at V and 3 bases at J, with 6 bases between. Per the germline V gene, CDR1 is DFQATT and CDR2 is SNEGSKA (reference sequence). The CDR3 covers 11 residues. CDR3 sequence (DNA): TGCAGTGCTAGCGGGAACTACGAGCAGTACTTC. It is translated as CSASGNYEQYF.

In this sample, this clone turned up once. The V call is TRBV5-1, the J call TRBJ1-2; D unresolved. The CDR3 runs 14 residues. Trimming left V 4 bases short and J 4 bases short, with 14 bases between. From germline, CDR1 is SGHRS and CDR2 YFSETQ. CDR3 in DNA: TGCGCCAGCAGCGCGAGGAGCTTCGCCTATGGCTACACCTTC. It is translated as CASSARSFAYGYTF.

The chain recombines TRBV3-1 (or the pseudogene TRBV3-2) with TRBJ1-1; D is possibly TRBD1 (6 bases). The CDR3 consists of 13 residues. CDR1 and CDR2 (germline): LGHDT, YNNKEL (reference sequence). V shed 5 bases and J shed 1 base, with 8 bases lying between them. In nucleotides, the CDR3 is TGTGCCAGCAGCACGACAGGGAACACTGAAGCTTTCTTT. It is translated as CASSTTGNTEAFF.

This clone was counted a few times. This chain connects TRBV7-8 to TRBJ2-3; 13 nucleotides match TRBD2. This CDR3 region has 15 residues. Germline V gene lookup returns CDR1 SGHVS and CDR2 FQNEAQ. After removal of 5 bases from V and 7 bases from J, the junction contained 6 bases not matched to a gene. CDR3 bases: TGTGCCAGCAGCCAAGGACTAGCGGGGGAGAATACGCAGTATTTT. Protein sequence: CASSQGLAGENTQYF.

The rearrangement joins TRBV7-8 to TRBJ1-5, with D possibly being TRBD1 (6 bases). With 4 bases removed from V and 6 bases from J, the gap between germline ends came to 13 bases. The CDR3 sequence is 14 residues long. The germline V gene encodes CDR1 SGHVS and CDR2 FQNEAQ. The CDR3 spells CASSSDRRSQPQHF. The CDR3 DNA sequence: TGTGCCAGCAGCTCGGACAGACGGAGTCAGCCCCAGCATTTT.

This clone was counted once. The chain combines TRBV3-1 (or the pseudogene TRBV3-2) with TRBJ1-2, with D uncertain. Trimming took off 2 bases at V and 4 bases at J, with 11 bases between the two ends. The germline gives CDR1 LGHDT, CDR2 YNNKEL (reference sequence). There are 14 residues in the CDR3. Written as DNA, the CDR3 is TGTGCCAGCAGCCAAACAGTGACTGCCTATGGCTACACCTTC. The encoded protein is CASSQTVTAYGYTF.

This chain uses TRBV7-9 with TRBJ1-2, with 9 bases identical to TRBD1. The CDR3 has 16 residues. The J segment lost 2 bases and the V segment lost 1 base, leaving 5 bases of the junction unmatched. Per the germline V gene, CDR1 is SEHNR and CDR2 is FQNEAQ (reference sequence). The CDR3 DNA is TGTGCCAGCAGCTTAGAGACAGGGGGAATGAACTATGGCTACACCTTC. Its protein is CASSLETGGMNYGYTF. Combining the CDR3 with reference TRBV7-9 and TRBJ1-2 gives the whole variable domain DTGVSQNPRHKITKRGQNVTFRCDPISEHNRLYWYRQTLGQGPEFLTYFQNEAQLEKSRLLSDRFSAERPKGSFSTLEIQRTEQGDSAMYLCASSLETGGMNYGYTFGSGTRLTVV.

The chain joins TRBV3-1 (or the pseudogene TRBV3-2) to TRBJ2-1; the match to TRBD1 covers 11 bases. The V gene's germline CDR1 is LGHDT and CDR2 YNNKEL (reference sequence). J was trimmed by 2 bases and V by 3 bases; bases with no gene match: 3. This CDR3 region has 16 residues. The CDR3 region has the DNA TGTGCCAGCAGCCAGCCGGGACAGGGGGCCTACAATGAGCAGTTCTTC. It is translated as CASSQPGQGAYNEQFF.

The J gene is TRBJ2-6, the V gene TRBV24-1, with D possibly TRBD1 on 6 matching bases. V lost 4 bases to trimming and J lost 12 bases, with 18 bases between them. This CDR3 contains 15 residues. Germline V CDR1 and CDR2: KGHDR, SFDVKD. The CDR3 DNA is TGTGCCACCAGTGAATCAGGGGTCGGGTCCGCCGTCCTGACTTTC. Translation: CATSESGVGSAVLTF.

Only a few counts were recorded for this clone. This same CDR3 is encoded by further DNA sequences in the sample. CDR3 sequence reads: CATSESGNTIYF. The CDR3 DNA reads as TGTGCCACCAGTGAGTCGGGAAACACCATATATTTT. The chain is built from TRBV24-1 and TRBJ1-3; D unclear. The CDR3 has 12 amino acids. Trimming stripped 4 bases from V and 4 bases from J, with 4 bases between. The germline gives CDR1 KGHDR, CDR2 SFDVKD.

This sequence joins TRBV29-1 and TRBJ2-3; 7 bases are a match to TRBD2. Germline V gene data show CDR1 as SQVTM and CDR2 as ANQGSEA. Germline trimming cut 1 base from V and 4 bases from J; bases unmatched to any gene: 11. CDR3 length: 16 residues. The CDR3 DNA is TGCAGCGTTGAAGTCGTCGGACTAGGATATGCAGATACGCAGTATTTT. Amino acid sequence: CSVEVVGLGYADTQYF.

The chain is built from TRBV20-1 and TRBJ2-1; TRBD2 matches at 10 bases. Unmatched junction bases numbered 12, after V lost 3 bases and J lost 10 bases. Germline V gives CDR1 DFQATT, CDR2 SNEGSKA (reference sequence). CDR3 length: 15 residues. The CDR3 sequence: CSASKSSSGSREQFF. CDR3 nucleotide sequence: TGCAGTGCTAGTAAATCCTCTAGCGGGAGCCGGGAGCAGTTCTTC.

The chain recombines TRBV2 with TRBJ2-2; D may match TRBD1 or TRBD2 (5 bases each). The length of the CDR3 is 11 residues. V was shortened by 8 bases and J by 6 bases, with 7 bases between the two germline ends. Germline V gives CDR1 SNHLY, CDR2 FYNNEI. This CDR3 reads CASGGPGELFF. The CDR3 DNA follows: TGTGCCAGCGGGGGTCCCGGGGAGCTGTTTTTT.

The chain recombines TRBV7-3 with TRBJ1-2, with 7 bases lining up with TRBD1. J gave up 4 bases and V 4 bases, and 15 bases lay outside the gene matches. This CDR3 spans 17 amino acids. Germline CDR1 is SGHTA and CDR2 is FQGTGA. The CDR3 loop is CASSSEGGGQAIYGYTF. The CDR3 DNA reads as TGTGCCAGCAGCTCAGAGGGGGGCGGACAGGCTATCTATGGCTACACCTTC.

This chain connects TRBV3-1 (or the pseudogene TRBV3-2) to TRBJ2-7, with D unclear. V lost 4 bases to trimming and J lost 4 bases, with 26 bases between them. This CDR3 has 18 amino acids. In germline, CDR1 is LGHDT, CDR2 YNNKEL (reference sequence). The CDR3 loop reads CASSPERETNPDNYEQYF. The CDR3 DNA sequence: TGTGCCAGCAGCCCGGAAAGGGAAACTAACCCCGATAATTACGAGCAGTACTTC.

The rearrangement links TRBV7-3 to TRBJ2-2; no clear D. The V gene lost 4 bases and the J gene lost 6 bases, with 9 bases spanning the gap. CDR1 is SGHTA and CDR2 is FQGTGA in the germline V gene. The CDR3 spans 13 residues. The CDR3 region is CASSSLVSGELFF. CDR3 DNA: TGTGCCAGCAGCTCCTTAGTCTCCGGGGAGCTGTTTTTT.

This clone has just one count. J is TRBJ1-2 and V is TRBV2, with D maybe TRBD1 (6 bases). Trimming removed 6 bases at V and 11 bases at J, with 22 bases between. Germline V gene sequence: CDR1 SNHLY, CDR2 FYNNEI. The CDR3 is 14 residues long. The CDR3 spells CASSRRGNRTWYTF. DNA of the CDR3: TGTGCCAGCAGCCGAAGGGGGAACAGGACGTGGTACACCTTC.

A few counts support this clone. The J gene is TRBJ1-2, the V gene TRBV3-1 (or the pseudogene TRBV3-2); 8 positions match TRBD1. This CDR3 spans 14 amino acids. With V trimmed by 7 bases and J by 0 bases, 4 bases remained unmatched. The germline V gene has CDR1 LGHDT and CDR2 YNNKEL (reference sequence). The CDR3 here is CASTTGGANYGYTF. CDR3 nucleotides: TGTGCCAGCACCACAGGGGGGGCTAACTATGGCTACACCTTC.

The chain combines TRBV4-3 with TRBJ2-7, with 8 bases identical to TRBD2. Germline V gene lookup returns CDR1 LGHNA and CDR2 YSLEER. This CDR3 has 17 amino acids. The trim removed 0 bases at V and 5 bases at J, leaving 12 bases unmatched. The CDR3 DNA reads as TGCGCCAGCAGCCAAGAGGTGAGCGGGAGTGGTCCCGACGAGCAGTACTTC. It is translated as CASSQEVSGSGPDEQYF.